The source of this T cell receptor beta chain is a study of lymphopenia after photon versus proton radiotherapy. Per the germline V gene, CDR1 is LNHNV and CDR2 is YYDKDF (reference sequence). The CDR3 consists of 16 residues. V shed 0 bases and J shed 7 bases, with 16 bases lying between them. TCRdb's table, derived via immunoSEQ multiplex PCR, lists solely in-frame clones and lacks some. The sample lists more than 80,000 clones, approximately 82% occurring once. Findings and caveats of the study: A bigger post-nadir fall in TCR diversity correlated inversely with survival time in deceased patients. Photon-treated patients lost naive T cells and TCR diversity; proton-treated stayed stable. After the lymphocyte nadir, photon-treated repertoires showed oligoclonal expansion, especially of CD8+ Temra cells.

Details on this clone: What it binds is not known.

Sequencing used peripheral blood, obtained from a patient treated with proton-based radiotherapy. This chain connects TRBV15 to TRBJ2-1, with D possibly TRBD1 on 7 matching bases. The sequence came from a man aged 55 to 70 with pancreatic cancer. CDR3 sequence (DNA): TGTGCCACCAGCAGAGATGGGGACAGTGGGGGGAATGAGCAGTTCTTC. Amino acids: CATSRDGDSGGNEQFF.